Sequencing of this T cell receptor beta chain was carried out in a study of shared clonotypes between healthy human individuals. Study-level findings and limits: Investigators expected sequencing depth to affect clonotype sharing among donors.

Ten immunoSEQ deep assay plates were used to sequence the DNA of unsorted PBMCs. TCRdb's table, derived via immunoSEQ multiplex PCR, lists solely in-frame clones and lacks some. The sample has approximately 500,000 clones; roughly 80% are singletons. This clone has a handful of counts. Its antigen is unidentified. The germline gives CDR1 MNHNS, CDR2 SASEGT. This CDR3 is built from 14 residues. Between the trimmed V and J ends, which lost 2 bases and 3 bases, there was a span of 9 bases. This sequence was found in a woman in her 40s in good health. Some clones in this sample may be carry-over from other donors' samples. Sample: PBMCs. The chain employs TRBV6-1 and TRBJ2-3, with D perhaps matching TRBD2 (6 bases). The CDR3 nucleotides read TGTGCCAGCAGTGAATTCCGGGAGACAGATACGCAGTATTTT. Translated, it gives CASSEFRETDTQYF.